This TCR beta chain came from a study of blood T cell repertoires in COVID-19. Turning to the study itself: The origin of the acute and convalescent COVID-19 samples was the United States, Italy and Spain. The cDNA or gDNA used as material had been derived from T cells, B-cell-depleted T cells, or PBMCs.

Seattle participants joined during active infection and were tracked over time. This table comes from immunoSEQ multiplex PCR, and its TCRdb copy is limited to in-frame clones, with some not included. The sample gives 200,000 to 250,000 clones, approximately 85% of which show up once; roughly 2.2% is in the top ten. V gave up 4 bases and J gave up 0 bases, with 16 bases separating them. Germline lookup yields CDR1 SEHNR and CDR2 FQNEAQ (reference sequence). The CDR3 is 16 residues long. This clonotype originated in a woman between 65 and 79 years old with COVID-19, enrolled during active disease. Sample: peripheral blood. The chain couples TRBV7-9 to TRBJ2-7; the D gene is possibly TRBD2 (6 bases). CDR3 in amino acids: CASSSMWEASSYEQYF. In DNA, the CDR3 is TGTGCCAGCAGCTCTATGTGGGAGGCGAGCTCCTACGAGCAGTACTTC. The variable domain in full, completed from reference TRBV7-9 and TRBJ2-7, reads DTGVSQNPRHKITKRGQNVTFRCDPISEHNRLYWYRQTLGQGPEFLTYFQNEAQLEKSRLLSDRFSAERPKGSFSTLEIQRTEQGDSAMYLCASSSMWEASSYEQYFGPGTRLTVT.